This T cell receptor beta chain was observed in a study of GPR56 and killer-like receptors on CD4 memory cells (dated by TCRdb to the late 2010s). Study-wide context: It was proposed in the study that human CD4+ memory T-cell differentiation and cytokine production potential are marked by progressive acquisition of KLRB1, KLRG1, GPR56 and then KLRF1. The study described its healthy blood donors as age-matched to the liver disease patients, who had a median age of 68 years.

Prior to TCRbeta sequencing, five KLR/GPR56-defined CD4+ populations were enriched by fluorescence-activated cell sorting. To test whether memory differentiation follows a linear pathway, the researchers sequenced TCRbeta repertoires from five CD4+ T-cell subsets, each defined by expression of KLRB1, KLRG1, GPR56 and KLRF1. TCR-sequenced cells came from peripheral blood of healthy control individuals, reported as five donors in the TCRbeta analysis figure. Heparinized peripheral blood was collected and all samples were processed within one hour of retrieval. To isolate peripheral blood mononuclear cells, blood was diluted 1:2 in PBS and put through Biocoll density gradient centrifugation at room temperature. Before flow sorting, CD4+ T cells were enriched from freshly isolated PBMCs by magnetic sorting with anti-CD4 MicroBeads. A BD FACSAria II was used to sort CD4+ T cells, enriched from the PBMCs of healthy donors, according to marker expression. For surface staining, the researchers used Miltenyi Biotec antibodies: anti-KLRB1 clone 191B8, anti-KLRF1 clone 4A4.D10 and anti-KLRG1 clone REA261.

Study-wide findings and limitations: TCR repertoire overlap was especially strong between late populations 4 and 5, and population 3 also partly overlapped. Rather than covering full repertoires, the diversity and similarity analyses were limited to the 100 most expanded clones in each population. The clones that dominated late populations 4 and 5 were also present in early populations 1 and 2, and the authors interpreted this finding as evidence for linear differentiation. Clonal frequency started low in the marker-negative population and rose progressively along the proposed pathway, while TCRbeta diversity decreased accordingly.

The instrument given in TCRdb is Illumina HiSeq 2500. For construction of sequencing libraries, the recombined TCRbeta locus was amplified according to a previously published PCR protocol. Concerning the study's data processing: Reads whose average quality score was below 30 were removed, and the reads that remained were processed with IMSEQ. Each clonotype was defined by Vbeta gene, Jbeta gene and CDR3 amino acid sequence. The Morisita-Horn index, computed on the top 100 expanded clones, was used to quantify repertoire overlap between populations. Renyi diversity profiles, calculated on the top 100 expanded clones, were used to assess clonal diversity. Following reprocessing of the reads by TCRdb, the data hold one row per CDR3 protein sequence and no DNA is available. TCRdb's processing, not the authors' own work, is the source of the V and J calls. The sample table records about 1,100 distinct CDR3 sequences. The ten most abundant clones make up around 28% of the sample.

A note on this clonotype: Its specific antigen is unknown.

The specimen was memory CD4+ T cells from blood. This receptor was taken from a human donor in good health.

Here the CDR3 is given as CASSEAIAGPGELFF. Here the chain combines TRBV6-1 and TRBJ2-2; as DNA is missing, the TRBD2 call by TCRdb cannot be tested. The CDR3 starts with the cysteine, ends with the phenylalanine, and has 15 residues. The DNA sequence is not available. The CDR1 and CDR2 encoded by the germline V gene are MNHNS and SASEGT.